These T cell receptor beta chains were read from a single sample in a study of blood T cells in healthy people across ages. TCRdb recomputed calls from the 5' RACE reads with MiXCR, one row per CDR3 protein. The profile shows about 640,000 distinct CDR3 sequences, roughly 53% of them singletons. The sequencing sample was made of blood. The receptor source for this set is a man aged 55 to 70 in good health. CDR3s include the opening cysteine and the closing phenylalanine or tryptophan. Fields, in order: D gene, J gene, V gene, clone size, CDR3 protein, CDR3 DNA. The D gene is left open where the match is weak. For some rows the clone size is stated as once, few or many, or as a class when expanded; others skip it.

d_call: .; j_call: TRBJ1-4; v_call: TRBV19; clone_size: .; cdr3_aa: CASKSGIGEEKLFF; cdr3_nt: TGTGCCAGTAAATCAGGCATAGGGGAGGAAAAACTGTTTTTT
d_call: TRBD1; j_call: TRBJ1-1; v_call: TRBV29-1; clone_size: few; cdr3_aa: CSAGTGTGAEAFF; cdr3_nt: TGCAGCGCCGGAACCGGGACAGGGGCCGAAGCTTTCTTT
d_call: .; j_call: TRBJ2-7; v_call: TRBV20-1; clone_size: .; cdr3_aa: CSASDLNGYEQYF; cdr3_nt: TGCAGTGCTAGTGACCTAAACGGGTACGAGCAGTACTTC
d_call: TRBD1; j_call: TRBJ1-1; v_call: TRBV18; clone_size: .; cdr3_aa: CASNTGVGSTEAFF; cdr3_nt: TGTGCCAGCAACACAGGGGTTGGGAGCACTGAAGCTTTCTTT
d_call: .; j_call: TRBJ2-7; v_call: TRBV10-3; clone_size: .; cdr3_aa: CAISDTETGLISSYEQYF; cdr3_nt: TGTGCCATCAGTGATACCGAGACAGGCCTAATCAGCTCCTACGAGCAGTACTTC
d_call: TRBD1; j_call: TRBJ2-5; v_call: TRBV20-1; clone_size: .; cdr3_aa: CSARPPTGQPGETQYF; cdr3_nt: TGCAGTGCTAGACCCCCGACAGGGCAGCCTGGAGAGACCCAGTACTTC
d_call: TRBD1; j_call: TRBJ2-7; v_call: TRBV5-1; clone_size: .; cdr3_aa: CASSRTGDYEQYF; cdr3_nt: TGCGCCAGCAGCCGGACAGGGGACTACGAGCAGTACTTC
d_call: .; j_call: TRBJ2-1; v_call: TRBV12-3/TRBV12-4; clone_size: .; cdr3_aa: CASSTAYYSYNEQFF; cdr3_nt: TGTGCCAGCAGTACCGCTTATTACTCCTACAATGAGCAGTTCTTC
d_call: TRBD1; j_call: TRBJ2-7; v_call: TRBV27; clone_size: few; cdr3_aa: CASSIGQGAGEQYF; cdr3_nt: TGTGCCAGCAGTATCGGACAGGGGGCGGGCGAGCAGTACTTC
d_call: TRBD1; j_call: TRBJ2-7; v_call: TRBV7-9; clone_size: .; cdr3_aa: CASSSRTGWISYEQYF; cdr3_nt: TGTGCCAGCAGCTCCAGGACAGGGTGGATTTCCTACGAGCAGTACTTC
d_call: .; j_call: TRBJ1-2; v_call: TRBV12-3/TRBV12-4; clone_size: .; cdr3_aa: CASSPVIGGGYTF; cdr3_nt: TGTGCCAGCAGCCCCGTCATCGGGGGGGGCTACACCTTC
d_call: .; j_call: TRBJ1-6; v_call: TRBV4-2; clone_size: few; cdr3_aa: CASSQEAGRSNNSPLHF; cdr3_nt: TGTGCCAGCAGCCAAGAAGCAGGGAGATCTAATAATTCACCCCTCCACTTT
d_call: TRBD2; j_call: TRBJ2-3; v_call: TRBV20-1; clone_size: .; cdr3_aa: CSATSGGRADTQYF; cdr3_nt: TGCAGTGCTACTTCGGGGGGGCGCGCAGATACGCAGTATTTT
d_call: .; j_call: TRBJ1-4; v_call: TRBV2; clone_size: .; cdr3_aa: CASSRPEGGFFEKLFF; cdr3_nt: TGTGCCAGCAGTAGACCAGAGGGAGGGTTTTTCGAAAAACTGTTTTTT
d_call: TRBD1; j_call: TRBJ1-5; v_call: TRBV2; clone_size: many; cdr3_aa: CASSGTGGNQPQHF; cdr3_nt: TGTGCCAGCAGTGGGACAGGGGGCAATCAGCCCCAGCATTTT
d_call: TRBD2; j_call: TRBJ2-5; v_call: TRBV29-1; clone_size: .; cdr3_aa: CSVGVGAGDLNGETQYF; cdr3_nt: TGCAGCGTTGGAGTTGGAGCGGGGGACCTAAATGGGGAGACCCAGTACTTC
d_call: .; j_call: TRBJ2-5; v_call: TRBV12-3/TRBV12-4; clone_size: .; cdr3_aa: CASSSSAETQYF; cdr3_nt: TGTGCCAGCAGTTCATCTGCAGAGACCCAGTACTTC
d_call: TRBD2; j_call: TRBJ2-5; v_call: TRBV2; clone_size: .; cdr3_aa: CASSEGTSRGETQYF; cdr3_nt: TGTGCCAGCAGTGAAGGGACTAGCAGAGGAGAGACCCAGTACTTC
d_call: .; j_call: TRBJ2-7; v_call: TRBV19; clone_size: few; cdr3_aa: CASSTSGYEQYF; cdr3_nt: TGTGCCAGTAGTACGAGCGGGTACGAGCAGTACTTC
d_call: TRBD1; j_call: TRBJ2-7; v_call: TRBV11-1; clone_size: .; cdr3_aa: CASSLDRGPWEQYF; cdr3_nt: TGTGCCAGCAGCTTGGACAGGGGCCCTTGGGAGCAGTACTTC
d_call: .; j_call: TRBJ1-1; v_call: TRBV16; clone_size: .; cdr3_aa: CASSRVLTGTEAFF; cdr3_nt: TGTGCCAGCAGCCGCGTCCTTACGGGCACTGAAGCTTTCTTT